This T cell receptor (beta chain) comes out of a study of control samples from healthy donors and cancer patients. This CDR3 is 18 amino acids long. Germline V lookup: CDR1 LGHDT, CDR2 YNNKEL (reference sequence). Trimming took 4 bases from V and 0 from J, leaving 16 bases between them. The protocol was immunoSEQ multiplex PCR, while the TCRdb copy is restricted to in-frame clones and leaves out a portion. The sample carries more than 50,000 clones, around 96% recorded once. Source material: blood. The chain has TRBV3-1 (or the pseudogene TRBV3-2) and TRBJ2-6, with TRBD2 as a possible D gene (5 bases). The sequence was collected from a woman in her late teens or twenties in good health. The CDR3 region has the DNA TGTGCCAGCAGCCCCCGACTACTCCCGCCCTCTGGGGCCAACGTCCTGACTTTC. Translation gives CASSPRLLPPSGANVLTF.